The entry below gives a single T cell receptor beta chain sequence along with its context. This CDR3 comprises 13 residues. Germline CDR1 reads MNHEY; CDR2 reads SVGAGI. Trimming removed 6 bases from V and 5 bases from J, with 10 bases in between. The entry originates in a study of OX40 agonist ivuxolimab in advanced cancers. In the study overall: Patients in dose escalation had liver, melanoma, kidney or head and neck cancers. Of mixed ages from about 20 to 80 and averaging roughly 64 years, the group was around 78% male.

The table came from immunoSEQ multiplex PCR; TCRdb's copy has only in-frame clones and leaves some out. The data hold some 49,000 clones, with 85% observed a single time. The receptor was derived from an adult with an advanced solid tumor such as melanoma, head and neck, liver or kidney cancer. The sample in question was CD4+ or CD8+ T cells sorted from blood, obtained in a trial of the OX40 agonist ivuxolimab. The genes are TRBV6-5 and TRBJ1-4; no firm D call. This CDR3 is CASSWTGNEKLFF. For the CDR3, the DNA is TGTGCCAGCAGCTGGACCGGAAATGAAAAACTGTTTTTT.